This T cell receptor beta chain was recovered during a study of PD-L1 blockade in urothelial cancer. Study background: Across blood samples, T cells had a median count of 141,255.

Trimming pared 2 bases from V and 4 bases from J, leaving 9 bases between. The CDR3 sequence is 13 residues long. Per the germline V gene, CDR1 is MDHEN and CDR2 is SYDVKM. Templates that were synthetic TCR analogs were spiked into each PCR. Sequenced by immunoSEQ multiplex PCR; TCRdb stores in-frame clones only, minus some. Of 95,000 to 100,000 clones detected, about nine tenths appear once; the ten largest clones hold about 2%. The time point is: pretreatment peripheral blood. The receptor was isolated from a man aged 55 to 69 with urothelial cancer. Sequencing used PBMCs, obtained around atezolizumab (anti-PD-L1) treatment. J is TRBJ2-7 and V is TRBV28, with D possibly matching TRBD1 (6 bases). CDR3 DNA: TGTGCCAGCAGTTTAATCGGGACATACGAGCAGTACTTC. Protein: CASSLIGTYEQYF.